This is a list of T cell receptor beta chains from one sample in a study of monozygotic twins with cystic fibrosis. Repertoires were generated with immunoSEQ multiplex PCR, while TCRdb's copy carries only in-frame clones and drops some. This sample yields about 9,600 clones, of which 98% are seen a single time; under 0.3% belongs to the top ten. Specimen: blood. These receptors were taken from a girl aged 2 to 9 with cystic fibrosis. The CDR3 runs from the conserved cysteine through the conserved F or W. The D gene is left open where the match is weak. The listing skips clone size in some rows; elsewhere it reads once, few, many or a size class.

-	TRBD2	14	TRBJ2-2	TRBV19	TGTGCCAGTCGCACTAGCGGGAACACCGGGGAGCTGTTTTTT	CASRTSGNTGELFF
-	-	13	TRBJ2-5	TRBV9	TGTGCCAGCAGCGTAGGCGGGAAAGAGACCCAGTACTTC	CASSVGGKETQYF
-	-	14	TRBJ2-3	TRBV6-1	TGTGCCAGCAGTGGTGGCTTTAGCACAGATACGCAGTATTTT	CASSGGFSTDTQYF
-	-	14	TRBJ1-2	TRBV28	TGTGCCAGCAGTTCTACAGGATCTAACTATGGCTACACCTTC	CASSSTGSNYGYTF
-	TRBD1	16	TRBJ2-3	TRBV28	TGTGCCAGCAGTTACTTGGGACAGGGGGCGGGAGATACGCAGTATTTT	CASSYLGQGAGDTQYF
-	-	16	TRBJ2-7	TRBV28	TGTGCCAGCAGTTTATTTGGACAGCAAGGGAGCTACGAGCAGTACTTC	CASSLFGQQGSYEQYF
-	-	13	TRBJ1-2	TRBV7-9	TGTGCCAGCAGCTCCCGACAAACGGATGGCTACACCTTC	CASSSRQTDGYTF
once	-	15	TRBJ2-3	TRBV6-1	TGTGCCAGCAGTGAAGGGACGGGGGTTACAGATACGCAGTATTTT	CASSEGTGVTDTQYF
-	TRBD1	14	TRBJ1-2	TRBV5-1	TGCGCCAGCAGCTTGAGGGAGGGGGCCAGCGGCTACACCTTC	CASSLREGASGYTF
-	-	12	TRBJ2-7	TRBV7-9	TGTGCCAGCAGCCCTAGGGCGAACGAGCAGTACTTC	CASSPRANEQYF
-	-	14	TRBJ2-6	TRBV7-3	TGTGCCAGCAGCTTAAACTCTGGGGCCAACGTCCTGACTTTC	CASSLNSGANVLTF
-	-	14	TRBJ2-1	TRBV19	TGTGCCAGTAGTAATGGGCTTTCCTACAATGAGCAGTTCTTC	CASSNGLSYNEQFF
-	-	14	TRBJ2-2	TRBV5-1	TGCGCCAGCAGCTGGGACGGGAACACCGGGGAGCTGTTTTTT	CASSWDGNTGELFF
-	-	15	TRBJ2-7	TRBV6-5	TGTGCCAGCAGCCCCCGCCGGGCGAGGACCTACGAGCAGTACTTC	CASSPRRARTYEQYF
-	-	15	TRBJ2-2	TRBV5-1	TGCGCCAGCACCCTATACCCCACTGAAGACGGGGAGCTGTTTTTT	CASTLYPTEDGELFF
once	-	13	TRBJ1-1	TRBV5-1	TGCGCCAGCAGCTCCCGTGTTCACACTGAAGCTTTCTTT	CASSSRVHTEAFF
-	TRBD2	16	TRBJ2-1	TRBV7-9	TGTGCCAGCAGCTTATCGGGCGGGAGGTCCTACAATGAGCAGTTCTTC	CASSLSGGRSYNEQFF
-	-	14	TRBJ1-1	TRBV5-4	TGTGCCAGCAGAGTGTGGGACGCCAACACTGAAGCTTTCTTT	CASRVWDANTEAFF
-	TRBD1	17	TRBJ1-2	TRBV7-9	TGTGCCAGCAGCTTAGCCGGGACAGGGGGCGTCTCGGGAGGCTACACCTTC	CASSLAGTGGVSGGYTF
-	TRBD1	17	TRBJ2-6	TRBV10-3	TGTGCCATCAGAGGGGACAGGGGATCTAATGGGGCCAACGTCCTGACTTTC	CAIRGDRGSNGANVLTF
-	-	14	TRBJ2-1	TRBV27	TGTGCCAGCAGCTTGATTAACTCCTACAATGAGCAGTTCTTC	CASSLINSYNEQFF
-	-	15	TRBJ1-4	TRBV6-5	TGTGCCAGCAGTTACTCCTGGGGGGGTAATGAAAAACTGTTTTTT	CASSYSWGGNEKLFF
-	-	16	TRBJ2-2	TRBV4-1	TGCGCCAGCAGCCAAAGGCAGGGCGCGAACACCGGGGAGCTGTTTTTT	CASSQRQGANTGELFF
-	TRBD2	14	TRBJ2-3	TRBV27	TGTGCCAGCGGAGCTAGCGGGAGCACAGATACGCAGTATTTT	CASGASGSTDTQYF
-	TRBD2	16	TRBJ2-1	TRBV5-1	TGCGCCAGCAGCTTCGGCCGACTAGCGGGAAACAATGAGCAGTTCTTC	CASSFGRLAGNNEQFF
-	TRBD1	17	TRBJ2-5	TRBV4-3	TGCGCCAGCAGCCATTACACCGCCGGGACAGGCCAAGAGACCCAGTACTTC	CASSHYTAGTGQETQYF
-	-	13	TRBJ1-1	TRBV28	TGTGCCAGCAGTTTGAGGACCCCATCTGAAGCTTTCTTT	CASSLRTPSEAFF
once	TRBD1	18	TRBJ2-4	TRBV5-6	TGTGCCAGCAGCTTGACGGGACAGGGCTTGTTAGCCAAAAACATTCAGTACTTC	CASSLTGQGLLAKNIQYF
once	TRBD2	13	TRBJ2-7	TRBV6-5	TGTGCCAGCAAACAGGGACTAGCGAACGAGCAGTACTTC	CASKQGLANEQYF